A selection of T cell receptor beta chains follows, all from one sample in a study of cytomegalovirus exposure and HLA in healthy donors. The protocol was immunoSEQ multiplex PCR, while the TCRdb copy is restricted to in-frame clones and leaves out a portion. The sample has tens of thousands of clones, around 72% seen once. The sample comprised PBMCs. The receptors were gathered from a woman in her twenties or thirties in good health and CMV-seronegative. The CDR3 runs from the conserved cysteine through the conserved F or W. The order of the fields is J gene, clone size, D gene, V gene, CDR3 protein, CDR3 DNA. A D gene is named only where the DNA matches it firmly. Expanded clones are given a class, and other clones once, few, many or no size at all.

>TRBJ2-3|-|-|TRBV6-5
CASSYQSATDTQYF
TGTGCCAGCAGTTATCAATCCGCGACAGATACGCAGTATTTT
>TRBJ1-5|-|TRBD1|TRBV6-5
CASSTTGWSQPQHF
TGTGCCAGCAGTACGACAGGGTGGAGTCAGCCCCAGCATTTT
>TRBJ2-5|-|-|TRBV10-3
CAISASHKETQYF
TGTGCCATCAGTGCCAGTCACAAAGAGACCCAGTACTTC
>TRBJ1-1|-|-|TRBV30
CAWAQVNTEAFF
TGTGCCTGGGCTCAGGTGAACACTGAAGCTTTCTTT
>TRBJ2-5|-|TRBD2|TRBV30
CAWSPGLAGAETQYF
TGTGCCTGGAGTCCCGGACTAGCGGGAGCGGAGACCCAGTACTTC
>TRBJ1-1|-|-|TRBV6-5
CASSYGQLNTEAFF
TGTGCCAGCAGTTACGGACAGCTGAACACTGAAGCTTTCTTT
>TRBJ2-3|-|TRBD2|TRBV6-4
CASSEKLADTDTQYF
TGTGCCAGCAGTGAAAAACTAGCGGACACAGATACGCAGTATTTT
>TRBJ2-5|-|-|TRBV15
CATSGGAYQETQYF
TGTGCCACCAGTGGGGGCGCGTATCAAGAGACCCAGTACTTC
>TRBJ2-1|-|TRBD2|TRBV5-1
CASSPATSGILNEQFF
TGCGCCAGCAGTCCTGCGACTAGCGGGATATTGAATGAGCAGTTCTTC
>TRBJ1-1|-|-|TRBV19
CASSIGGSTVNTEAFF
TGTGCCAGTAGTATAGGCGGTTCGACGGTGAACACTGAAGCTTTCTTT
>TRBJ1-5|-|-|TRBV19
CASKVRGNQPQHF
TGTGCCAGTAAGGTTAGGGGGAATCAGCCCCAGCATTTT
>TRBJ1-2|-|TRBD1|TRBV28
CASSSDRGFHGYTF
TGTGCCAGCAGTTCGGACAGGGGGTTTCATGGCTACACCTTC
>TRBJ2-7|-|TRBD2|TRBV28
CASSLRGLASYTSVFYEQYF
TGTGCCAGCAGCCTCCGGGGACTAGCGTCTTATACGTCTGTTTTCTACGAGCAGTACTTC
>TRBJ2-1|few|TRBD1|TRBV5-1
CASSLRQGANEQFF
TGCGCCAGCAGCTTGAGGCAGGGGGCAAATGAGCAGTTCTTC
>TRBJ2-7|-|TRBD2|TRBV10-2
CASSEGGRSYEQYF
TGCGCCAGCTCCGAGGGCGGGAGGAGCTACGAGCAGTACTTC
>TRBJ1-2|-|-|TRBV28
CASSLDSYGYTF
TGTGCCAGCAGTTTGGACTCCTATGGCTACACCTTC
>TRBJ1-1|once|-|TRBV7-6
CASSYREKTEAFF
TGTGCCAGCAGCTACAGGGAGAAGACTGAAGCTTTCTTT
>TRBJ2-7|-|-|TRBV4-1
CASSQASPSYEQYF
TGCGCCAGCAGCCAAGCGTCACCGAGCTACGAGCAGTACTTC
>TRBJ2-1|-|TRBD1|TRBV7-3
CASSNPGQEDNEQFF
TGTGCCAGCAGCAATCCGGGACAGGAAGACAATGAGCAGTTCTTC
>TRBJ1-5|few|TRBD1|TRBV27
CASSPKDRVGQPQHF
TGTGCCAGCAGTCCCAAAGACAGGGTCGGGCAGCCCCAGCATTTT
>TRBJ1-5|-|-|TRBV28
CASREPLAHSNQPQHF
TGTGCCAGCAGAGAACCCCTAGCGCATAGCAATCAGCCCCAGCATTTT
>TRBJ2-1|few|-|TRBV7-2
CASSSIPNEQFF
TGTGCCAGCAGCTCCATCCCCAATGAGCAGTTCTTC
>TRBJ2-7|-|-|TRBV6-6
CASRTVGYEQYF
TGTGCCAGCAGGACAGTTGGATACGAGCAGTACTTC
>TRBJ2-7|-|-|TRBV19
CASSGSGGPYEQYF
TGTGCCAGTAGTGGGAGCGGAGGGCCCTACGAGCAGTACTTC
>TRBJ2-7|-|-|TRBV7-2
CASSEGSYEQYF
TGTGCCAGCAGTGAGGGATCCTACGAGCAGTACTTC
>TRBJ2-2|once|-|TRBV6-5
CASSTKGGGTGELFF
TGTGCCAGCAGTACCAAGGGAGGGGGCACCGGGGAGCTGTTTTTT
>TRBJ1-1|-|-|TRBV19
CASSITFLNTEAFF
TGTGCCAGTAGTATCACTTTTTTGAACACTGAAGCTTTCTTT
>TRBJ2-7|-|TRBD1|TRBV7-6
CASSLAHGQGYEQYF
TGTGCCAGCAGCTTAGCTCACGGACAGGGGTACGAGCAGTACTTC
>TRBJ2-3|-|TRBD2|TRBV30
CAWRPTSGGTDTQYF
TGTGCCTGGAGGCCGACTAGCGGGGGGACAGATACGCAGTATTTT
>TRBJ1-1|once|-|TRBV27
CASSLAGNTEAFF
TGTGCCAGCAGTTTGGCGGGGAACACTGAAGCTTTCTTT
>TRBJ1-6|-|-|TRBV18
CASSPSLSWRLPNSPLHF
TGTGCCAGCTCACCATCCCTGTCCTGGAGGCTGCCTAATTCACCCCTCCACTTT
>TRBJ2-5|-|TRBD1|TRBV29-1
CSAGTVEETQYF
TGCAGCGCCGGGACAGTGGAAGAGACCCAGTACTTC
>TRBJ2-3|-|TRBD1|TRBV5-1
CASSLPGTGTDTQYF
TGCGCCAGCAGCTTACCCGGGACAGGGACCGATACGCAGTATTTT
>TRBJ1-3|-|TRBD1|TRBV30
CAWSVSRTGGSGNTIYF
TGTGCCTGGAGTGTAAGTCGGACAGGGGGCAGTGGAAACACCATATATTTT
>TRBJ1-6|few|-|TRBV4-2
CASSPRGDKNSPLHF
TGTGCCAGCAGCCCTCGGGGAGATAAAAATTCACCCCTCCACTTT
>TRBJ2-5|-|TRBD2|TRBV2
CASRRLAGGRGETQYF
TGTGCCAGCAGAAGACTAGCGGGAGGGCGAGGGGAGACCCAGTACTTC
>TRBJ1-1|-|-|TRBV30
CAWSARGGGTEAFF
TGTGCCTGGAGCGCCCGCGGAGGCGGAACTGAAGCTTTCTTT